This T cell receptor (beta chain) was found in a study of regulatory T cells in long-lasting Graves disease. CDR1 is MGHRA, CDR2 YSYEKL, per germline. V lost 2 bases to trimming and J lost 0 bases; unmatched junction nucleotides: 5. The length of the CDR3 is 16 residues. This clonotype was seen at least ten times. Its specificity is not known. As for time point: newly diagnosed GD, antithyroid drugs for less than 3 months. The authors made the TCR library using RNA they extracted from PBMCs. General observations from the study: Whereas new patients shared 900 to 1,000 public clonotypes, persistent patients shared more, at under 3,500. Only a small sample size was used, which may have cut accuracy.

Building of the TCR beta libraries involved iRepertoire HTBI primers and Arm-PCR of CDR3 regions. Via MiXCR, TCRdb re-called the multiplex PCR reads, giving one row per CDR3 protein. This sample carries a few hundred thousand distinct CDR3 sequences, 12% of them seen once, and the ten largest clones take approximately 17%. This sample also belongs to another study, concerning T cells in Graves' hyperthyroidism and ophthalmopathy.

The chain links TRBV4-1 to TRBJ2-3; 7 nucleotides align to TRBD2. The receptor was derived from a woman younger than 30 with Graves disease. The sequencing here drew on peripheral blood mononuclear cells (PBMCs), taken at new diagnosis, from a patient treated with antithyroid drugs. CDR3 sequence (DNA): TGCGCCAGCAGCCAACGGCTAGCGGCCAGCACAGATACGCAGTATTTT. It translates to CASSQRLAASTDTQYF.